The 10 T cell receptor beta chains in this list originate from one sample, sequenced in a study of post-analysis software for immune sequencing data. Study-wide points: Patients showed TRBV5-6, TRBV5-1 and TRBV20-1 among roughly five TRBV segments more frequent than in controls.

No antigen has been identified for these receptors. Tagging with unique molecular identifiers was a feature of the TCR beta cDNA libraries. MiXCR, applied by TCRdb to the PCR reads, yields one record per CDR3 protein. The table includes about 260,000 distinct CDR3 sequences, around 34% detected once. Sequenced sample: blood. These receptors all stem from a girl between 10 and 17 years old with multiple sclerosis.

This clonotype was seen ten or more times. The CDR3 region has the DNA TGTGCCATCAGTGAGTCGATCCGCCTAGCGGGAGCGGGTGAGCAGTTCTTC. Its protein is CAISESIRLAGAGEQFF. The chain combines TRBV10-3 with TRBJ2-1, with 10 nucleotides matching TRBD2. CDR3 length: 17 amino acids. Unmatched junction bases numbered 11, after V lost 0 bases and J lost 9 bases. Germline V gene sequence: CDR1 ENHRY, CDR2 SYGVKD.

This clonotype was seen at least ten times. The chain uses TRBV20-1 and TRBJ1-6; no definite D call. Germline CDR1 reads DFQATT; CDR2 reads SNEGSKA (reference sequence). The V end lost 1 base, the J end lost 7 bases, and 14 bases lay between the germline ends. The CDR3 spans 15 residues. This chain's CDR3 is CSARVEGLENSPLHF. In DNA form, the CDR3 reads TGCAGTGCTAGAGTTGAGGGCCTGGAGAATTCACCCCTCCACTTT.

V gene TRBV28 combines with J gene TRBJ2-3; the D gene could be TRBD1 or TRBD2 (5 bases each). CDR1 is MDHEN and CDR2 is SYDVKM in the germline V gene. Trimming cost V 6 bases and J 0 bases, with 22 bases left between them. This CDR3 has 18 residues. DNA of the CDR3: TGTGCCAGCAGCCGATGGGACGGTTTCTTGATTAGCACAGATACGCAGTATTTT. Its protein product is CASSRWDGFLISTDTQYF.

The chain employs TRBV23-1 and TRBJ1-1; D is possibly TRBD1 (5 bases). TRBV23-1 belongs to the ORF category, with a function that is uncertain. The CDR3 has 21 residues. Trimming took off 2 bases at V and 1 base at J, with 29 bases between the two ends. The CDR3 region is CASSQLLRPGDSACWNTEAFF. For the CDR3, the DNA is TGCGCCAGCAGTCAACTCCTCCGCCCCGGGGACTCCGCCTGTTGGAACACTGAAGCTTTCTTT.

This rearrangement joins TRBV14 to TRBJ1-2; TRBD1 aligns across 10 bases. V gave up 2 bases and J gave up 6 bases; unmatched junction bases: 6. The CDR3 sequence is 15 residues long. Germline V CDR1 and CDR2: SGHDN, FVKESK. The CDR3 is CASSQRGQGRDGYTF. In nucleotides, the CDR3 is TGTGCCAGCAGCCAAAGGGGACAGGGGAGAGATGGCTACACCTTC.

CDR3 protein: CATGTGMNTEAFF. CDR3 sequence (DNA): TGTGCCACCGGGACAGGAATGAACACTGAAGCTTTCTTT. This chain connects TRBV2 to TRBJ1-1; TRBD1 agrees at 8 bases. There are 13 residues in the CDR3. Trimming took 10 bases from V and 0 from J; bases not matched to a gene: 4. Germline V gene sequence: CDR1 SNHLY, CDR2 FYNNEI. The full variable domain, its missing parts supplied by reference TRBV2 and TRBJ1-1, is EPEVTQTPSHQVTQMGQEVILRCVPISNHLYFYWYRQILGQKVEFLVSFYNNEISEKSEIFDDQFSVERPDGSNFTLKIRSTKLEDSAMYFCATGTGMNTEAFFGQGTRLTVV.

This clonotype was observed at least ten times. The chain joins TRBV5-6 to TRBJ2-1; TRBD2 aligns across 10 bases. The V and J ends lost 3 bases and 7 bases, in that order; junction bases with no gene match: 13. CDR3 size: 17 residues. Germline lookup yields CDR1 SGHDT and CDR2 YYEEEE. Written as DNA, the CDR3 is TGTGCCAGCAGCTCCTCTCGGCTAGCGGGAGTAGGTAATGAGCAGTTCTTC. The encoded protein is CASSSSRLAGVGNEQFF.

The chain employs TRBV5-1 and TRBJ2-2; D is uncertain. Trimming cost V 1 base and J 7 bases, with 5 bases left between them. The germline V gene encodes CDR1 SGHRS and CDR2 YFSETQ. This CDR3 has 12 residues. The CDR3 region has the DNA TGCGCCAGCAGCTTGAGAGGCGGGGAGCTGTTTTTT. Protein sequence: CASSLRGGELFF. Combining the CDR3 with reference TRBV5-1 and TRBJ2-2 gives the whole variable domain KAGVTQTPRYLIKTRGQQVTLSCSPISGHRSVSWYQQTPGQGLQFLFEYFSETQRNKGNFPGRFSGRQFSNSRSEMNVSTLELGDSALYLCASSLRGGELFFGEGSRLTVL.

This clonotype was counted at least ten times. The chain carries TRBV7-2 and TRBJ2-3, with TRBD2 matching 12 bases. V trimming: 5 bases; J trimming: 1 base; junction bases outside the gene matches: 4. Germline values: CDR1 SGHTA, CDR2 FQGNSA. The CDR3 length is 16 residues. The DNA for the CDR3 is TGTGCCAGCAGCCGGGGACTAGCGGGTCGCACAGATACGCAGTATTTT. This gives the protein CASSRGLAGRTDTQYF.

This clonotype has only a few counts. The rearrangement links TRBV6-5 to TRBJ2-5; 13 bases agree with TRBD2. Looked up from germline, CDR1 is MNHEY and CDR2 is SVGAGI. The junction had 12 bases not matched to a gene; V was cut back by 6 bases and J by 11 bases. This CDR3 has 15 residues. CDR3 nucleotide sequence: TGTGCCAGCAGATCCCCGGGACTAGCGGGACATGAGCAGTACTTC. Translation gives CASRSPGLAGHEQYF.